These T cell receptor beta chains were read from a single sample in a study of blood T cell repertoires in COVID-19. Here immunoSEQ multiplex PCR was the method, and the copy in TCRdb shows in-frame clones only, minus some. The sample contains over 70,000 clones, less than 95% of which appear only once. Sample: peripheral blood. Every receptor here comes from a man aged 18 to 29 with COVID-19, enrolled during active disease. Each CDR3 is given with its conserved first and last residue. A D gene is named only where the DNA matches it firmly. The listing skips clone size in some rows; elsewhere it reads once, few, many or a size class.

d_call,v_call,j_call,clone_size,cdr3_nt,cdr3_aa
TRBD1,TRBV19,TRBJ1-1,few,TGTGCCAGTAGTATAGAGCCCGCAGGGGGCACTGAAGCTTTCTTT,CASSIEPAGGTEAFF
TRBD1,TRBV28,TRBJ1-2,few,TGTGCCAGCAGTCCGACCGTGACAGGGAGCTATGGCTACACCTTC,CASSPTVTGSYGYTF
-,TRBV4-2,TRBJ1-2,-,TGTGCCAGCAGCCAAGATGGGACAAGTAACTATGGCTACACCTTC,CASSQDGTSNYGYTF
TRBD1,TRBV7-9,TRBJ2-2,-,TGTGCCAGCAGCCCTCGGGACAGCTCGAACACCGGGGAGCTGTTTTTT,CASSPRDSSNTGELFF
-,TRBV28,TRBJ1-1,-,TGTGCCACCATAACTAGGACAGCGATCACTGAAGCTTTCTTT,CATITRTAITEAFF
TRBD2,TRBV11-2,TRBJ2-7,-,TGTGCCAGCAGCGAAGGACTAGCGGCCCGCTACGAGCAGTACTTC,CASSEGLAARYEQYF
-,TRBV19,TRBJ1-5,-,TGTGCCAGTAGGGAAGGGACTACAGGGAATAAACAGCCCCAGCATTTT,CASREGTTGNKQPQHF
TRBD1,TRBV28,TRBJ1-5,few,TGTGCCAGCAGTTTATATTCCGGGACAGGGGACCAAGGTCAGCCCCAGCATTTT,CASSLYSGTGDQGQPQHF
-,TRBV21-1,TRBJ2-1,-,TGTGCCAGCAGCAAAGAGGTCGGTAGCAGCTACAATGAGCAGTTCTTC,CASSKEVGSSYNEQFF
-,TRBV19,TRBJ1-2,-,TGTGCCAGTACCCCAATGGACAGCTATGGCTACACCTTC,CASTPMDSYGYTF
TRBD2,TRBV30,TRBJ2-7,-,TGTGCCTGGAGCGAAAAACTAGCGATCTACGAGCAGTACTTC,CAWSEKLAIYEQYF
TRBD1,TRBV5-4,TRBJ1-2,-,TGTGCCAGCAGCCGGGGACAGGGAGTCAACGGCTACACCTTC,CASSRGQGVNGYTF
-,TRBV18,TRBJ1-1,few,TGTGCCAGCTCACCACTGGGAGTTGCCAACACTGAAGCTTTCTTT,CASSPLGVANTEAFF
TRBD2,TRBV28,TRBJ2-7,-,TGTCCCGGGGGGAACGAGCAGTACTTC,CPGGNEQYF
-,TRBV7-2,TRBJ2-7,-,TGTGCCAGCAGCCGCGGGGAGGGGGGGAGCTCCTACGAGCAGTACTTC,CASSRGEGGSSYEQYF
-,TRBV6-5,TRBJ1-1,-,TGTGCCAGCAGGGACCACCCGGAGAGTTCGGGGTTTCTCTTT,CASRDHPESSGFLF
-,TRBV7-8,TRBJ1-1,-,TGTGCCAGCAGCCAGGGGTTCGTTACAGGGCCAACTGAAGCTTTCTTT,CASSQGFVTGPTEAFF
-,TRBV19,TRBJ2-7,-,TGTGCCAGTAGTATCGTCAGCGGAACCCCATACGAGCAGTACTTC,CASSIVSGTPYEQYF
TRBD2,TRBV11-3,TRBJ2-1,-,TGTGCCAGCAGCTCAGCGGGAGTTTCTTACAATGAGCAGTTCTTC,CASSSAGVSYNEQFF
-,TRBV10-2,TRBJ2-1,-,TGCGCCAGCAGTGTAACGGGGGATGAGCAGTTCTTC,CASSVTGDEQFF
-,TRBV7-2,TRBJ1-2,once,TGTGCCAGCAGCTACGACAGCTATGGCTACACCTTC,CASSYDSYGYTF
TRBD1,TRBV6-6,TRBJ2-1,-,TGTGCCAGCAGTTACTTGCGACAGGGGGCTCATGAGCAGTTCTTC,CASSYLRQGAHEQFF
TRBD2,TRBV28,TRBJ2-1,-,TGTGCCAGCAGTGGGACTAGCGGTTACAATGAGCAGTTCTTC,CASSGTSGYNEQFF
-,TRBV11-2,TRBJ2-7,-,TGTGCCAGCACGGTGTCCCGTCCTCACGAGCAGTACTTC,CASTVSRPHEQYF
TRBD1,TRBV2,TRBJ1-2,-,TGTGCCAGCAGTTCAGACAGGGGATCTAACTATGGCTACACCTTC,CASSSDRGSNYGYTF
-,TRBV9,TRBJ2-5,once,TGTGCCAGCAGCGTAGCTAGTAGAGTGTTGGAGACCCAGTACTTC,CASSVASRVLETQYF
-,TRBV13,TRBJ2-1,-,TGTGCCAGCAGCTTAGCCCTAAGCCTATACAATGAGCAGTTCTTC,CASSLALSLYNEQFF
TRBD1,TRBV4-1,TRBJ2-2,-,TGCGCCAGCAGCCATCCCGGGACAGTGAACACCGGGGAGCTGTTTTTT,CASSHPGTVNTGELFF
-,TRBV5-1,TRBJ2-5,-,TGCGCCAGCACCACTTTGGGGGCGCGGGAGACCCAGTACTTC,CASTTLGARETQYF
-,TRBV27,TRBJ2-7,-,TGTGCCAGCAGTTACGGCAGGACCTACGAGCAGTACTTC,CASSYGRTYEQYF
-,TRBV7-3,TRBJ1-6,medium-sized,TGTGCCAGCAGGAGAGGACAAGATAATTCACCCCTCCACTTT,CASRRGQDNSPLHF
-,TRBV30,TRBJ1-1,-,TGTGCCTGGAGTAGGAACCTCCCACACTCGCGGCTCAAGAACACTGAAGCTTTCTTT,CAWSRNLPHSRLKNTEAFF
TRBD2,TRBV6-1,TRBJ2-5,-,TGTGCCAGCAGTGAACTCGGGGAGGGGACCCAGTACTTC,CASSELGEGTQYF
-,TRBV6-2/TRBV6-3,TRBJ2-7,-,TGTGCCAGCAGTAGACCCCCTTTGGCGGGACGATACGAGCAGTACTTC,CASSRPPLAGRYEQYF
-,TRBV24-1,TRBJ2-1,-,TGTGCCACCAGTGATGCGCCTCTACAGGGCTACAATGAGCAGTTCTTC,CATSDAPLQGYNEQFF
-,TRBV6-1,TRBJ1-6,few,TGTGCCAGCAGTGCGCACAGGGAGTCCTATAATTCACCCCTCCACTTT,CASSAHRESYNSPLHF
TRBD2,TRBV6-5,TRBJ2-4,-,TGTGCCAGCAGTTACGCCACTAGCGCCAACATTCAGTACTTC,CASSYATSANIQYF
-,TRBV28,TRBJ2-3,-,TGTGCCAGCAGTTTCAGGGACATCGAAACGCAGTATTTT,CASSFRDIETQYF
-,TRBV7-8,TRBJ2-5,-,TGTGCCAGCAGCCAGTTGACAGGAGTCGGAGAGACCCAGTACTTC,CASSQLTGVGETQYF
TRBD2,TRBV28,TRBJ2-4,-,TGTGCCAGCAGTTTGGGACTAGCGGGAGGGCCGGAAAACATTCAGTACTTC,CASSLGLAGGPENIQYF
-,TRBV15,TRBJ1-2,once,TGTGCCACCAGCAGAGGGGCCAGCCTCCCGGATGGCTACACCTTC,CATSRGASLPDGYTF
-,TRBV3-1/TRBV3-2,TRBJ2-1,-,TGTGCCAGCAGCCAAGGCTCCAACTACTTCAACAATGAGCAGTTCTTC,CASSQGSNYFNNEQFF
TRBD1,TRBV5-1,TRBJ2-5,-,TGCGCCAGCAGCTCGACAGGGGCGGGGGAGACCCAGTACTTC,CASSSTGAGETQYF
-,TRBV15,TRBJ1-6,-,TGTGCCACCAGCAGGGGGCAAAATAATTCACCCCTCCACTTT,CATSRGQNNSPLHF
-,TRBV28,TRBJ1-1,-,TGTGCCAGCAGTAAATACCGGACAGCGAACACTGAAGCTTTCTTT,CASSKYRTANTEAFF
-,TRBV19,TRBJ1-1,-,TGTGCCAGTAGTATTCGGGGGGACACTGAAGCTTTCTTT,CASSIRGDTEAFF
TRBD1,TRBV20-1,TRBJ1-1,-,TGCAGTGCTAGTGATCCAGGGGGCGGAAGGACTGAAGCTTTCTTT,CSASDPGGGRTEAFF
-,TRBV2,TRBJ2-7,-,TGTGCCAGCAGACAATCCTACGAGCAGTACTTC,CASRQSYEQYF
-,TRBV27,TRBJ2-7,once,TGTGCCAGCAGTCCTTATTCCTACGAGCAGTACTTC,CASSPYSYEQYF
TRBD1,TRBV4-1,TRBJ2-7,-,TGCGCCAGCAGGCAAACACTTCCGACAGGGGCCTACGAGCAGTACTTC,CASRQTLPTGAYEQYF
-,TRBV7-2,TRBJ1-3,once,TGTGCCAGCAGCTTGAGTCTAGGGGAGGCTGGAAACACCATATATTTT,CASSLSLGEAGNTIYF
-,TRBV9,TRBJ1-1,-,TGTGCCAGCAGCTCCCGAGTGAACACTGAAGCTTTCTTT,CASSSRVNTEAFF
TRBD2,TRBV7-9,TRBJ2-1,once,TGTGCCAGCAGCGGGGGGACTAGCGGAGTCTACAATGAGCAGTTCTTC,CASSGGTSGVYNEQFF
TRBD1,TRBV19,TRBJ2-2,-,TGTGCCAGTAGAAGACAGGGGGTTCCCGGGGAGCTGTTTTTT,CASRRQGVPGELFF
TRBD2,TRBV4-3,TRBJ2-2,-,TGCGCCAGCGGGAGGGCAGGTAATACCGGGGAGCTGTTTTTT,CASGRAGNTGELFF
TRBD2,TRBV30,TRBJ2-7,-,TGTGCCTGGGAAGCGGGAGGGCCGCGGGAGCAGTACTTC,CAWEAGGPREQYF
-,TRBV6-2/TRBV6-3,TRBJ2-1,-,TGTGCCAGCAGCTTAGTTGGAGGGGAGCAGTTCTTC,CASSLVGGEQFF
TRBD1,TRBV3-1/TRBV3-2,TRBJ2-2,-,TGTGCCAGCAGCCAGCCGGGACAGGTTTATTCCGGGGAGCTGTTTTTT,CASSQPGQVYSGELFF
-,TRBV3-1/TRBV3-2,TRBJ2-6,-,TGTGCCAGCAGCCAAGATTCCGGGTGGGAGGCCTCTGGGGCCAACGTCCTGACTTTC,CASSQDSGWEASGANVLTF
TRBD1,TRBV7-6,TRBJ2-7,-,TGTGCCAGCAGCTCCGGGACAGGGTTGTCCTACGAGCAGTACTTC,CASSSGTGLSYEQYF